Presented here are 23 T cell receptor beta chains from one specimen sequenced in a study of cytomegalovirus exposure and HLA in healthy donors. Vbeta (60) and Jbeta (13) primers were used in the PCR. TCRdb keeps only in-frame clones here, not all; method: immunoSEQ multiplex PCR. Among over 80,000 clones, 80% to 90% were seen once, and the ten largest hold roughly 3.5%. Material for sequencing was PBMCs. The receptor source for this set is a young man in good health and CMV-seropositive.

The genes are TRBV18 and TRBJ2-6, with D possibly being TRBD1 (5 bases). The CDR3 is 16 amino acids. Deletions cut 4 bases from V and 2 bases from J, with 12 bases between. Germline loops: CDR1 KGHSH, CDR2 LQKENI. In DNA form, the CDR3 reads TGTGCCAGCTCACGGATTCAGGGTGCTGGGGCCAACGTCCTGACTTTC. Its translation is CASSRIQGAGANVLTF. The whole variable domain, filled in from reference TRBV18 and TRBJ2-6, reads NAGVMQNPRHLVRRRGQEARLRCSPMKGHSHVYWYRQLPEEGLKFMVYLQKENIIDESGMPKERFSAEFPKEGPSILRIQQVVRGDSAAYFCASSRIQGAGANVLTFGAGSRLTVL.

Regarding this clone: Compared with germline, one end of the junction differs, possibly owing to a read error. The gene calls are TRBV27 and TRBJ2-5; TRBD1 is a possible D gene (6 bases). The germline V gene has CDR1 MNHEY and CDR2 SMNVEV (reference sequence). The length of the CDR3 is 15 residues. CDR3 amino acids: CASSFEGDGEETQYF. CDR3 sequence (DNA): TGTGCCAGCAGTTTCGAGGGGGATGGGGAAGAAACCCAGTACTTC.

V and J are TRBV27 and TRBJ1-2, with TRBD1 identical over 11 bases. V was pared by 3 bases and J by 7 bases, with 7 bases of the junction left unmatched. This CDR3 has 15 amino acids. CDR1 and CDR2 from the germline V gene are MNHEY and SMNVEV (reference sequence). CDR3 amino acids: CASSFLGQGAGGYTF. In DNA form, the CDR3 reads TGTGCCAGCAGTTTCCTTGGACAGGGGGCCGGTGGCTACACCTTC.

The gene calls are TRBV14 and TRBJ2-1; 7 bases line up with TRBD2. V trimming: 0 bases; J trimming: 0 bases; junction bases outside the gene matches: 14. In germline, CDR1 is SGHDN, CDR2 FVKESK. This CDR3 region has 20 residues. The CDR3 loop reads CASSQDSGVGGGISYNEQFF. Written as DNA, the CDR3 is TGTGCCAGCAGCCAAGATAGTGGTGTGGGGGGAGGGATCTCCTACAATGAGCAGTTCTTC. Filled out from reference TRBV14 and TRBJ2-1, the complete variable domain reads EAGVTQFPSHSVIEKGQTVTLRCDPISGHDNLYWYRRVMGKEIKFLLHFVKESKQDESGMPNNRFLAERTGGTYSTLKVQPAELEDSGVYFCASSQDSGVGGGISYNEQFFGPGTRLTVL.

This sequence joins TRBV5-1 and TRBJ1-6; D is perhaps TRBD1 (6 bases). V shed 5 bases and J shed 3 bases, with 12 bases lying between them. The CDR3 loop spans 15 amino acids. Germline loops: CDR1 SGHRS, CDR2 YFSETQ. The CDR3, as DNA: TGCGCCAGCAGTGCTCGGGACAACTATAATTCACCCCTCCACTTT. Translating it yields CASSARDNYNSPLHF.

The J gene is TRBJ2-3, the V gene TRBV2, with D tentatively TRBD1 (6 bases). The germline V gene encodes CDR1 SNHLY and CDR2 FYNNEI. V lost 8 bases, J lost 0 bases, and 12 bases lay in between. This CDR3 spans 14 amino acids. As DNA, the CDR3 is TGTGCCAGCGTAGACAGGACTAGCACAGATACGCAGTATTTT. Its protein product is CASVDRTSTDTQYF.

This CDR3 reads CASSGGLAEETQYF. The CDR3 DNA reads TGTGCCAGCAGCGGGGGACTAGCAGAAGAGACCCAGTACTTC. This sequence joins TRBV5-6 and TRBJ2-5; 9 bases line up with TRBD2. The CDR3 spans 14 residues. CDR1 and CDR2 (germline): SGHDT, YYEEEE. The V segment lost 4 bases and the J segment 3 bases; nucleotides outside the gene matches: 4.

This chain links TRBV23-1 with TRBJ2-7; tentative D call: TRBD2 (5 bases). TRBV23-1 is identified as an open reading frame with a role that is uncertain. V lost 6 bases and J lost 2, with 17 bases in between. The CDR3 has 15 residues. The CDR3 loop is CASSPGDTVTYEQYF. CDR3 nucleotide sequence: TGCGCCAGCAGCCCCGGGGATACGGTAACCTACGAGCAGTACTTC.

This clone was counted between two and nine times. The chain combines TRBV9 with TRBJ1-4; 8 bases align to TRBD1. J was trimmed by 3 bases and V by 0 bases; bases with no gene match: 4. The CDR3 contains 16 residues. Germline loops: CDR1 SGDLS, CDR2 YYNGEE. The CDR3 nucleotides read TGTGCCAGCAGCGTAGCTTGGGACAGGCCTAATGAAAAACTGTTTTTT. Translating it yields CASSVAWDRPNEKLFF.

The V and J genes are TRBV10-2 and TRBJ2-1, with 7 positions matching TRBD1. This CDR3 region has 15 residues. Germline values: CDR1 WSHSY, CDR2 SAAADI. The trim removed 8 bases at V and 5 bases at J, leaving 12 bases unmatched. For the CDR3, the DNA is TGCGCCAGCGGTAATTTCGACAGGGTCCACAATGAGCAGTTCTTC. Residues: CASGNFDRVHNEQFF.

The V gene is TRBV6-5, the J gene TRBJ2-7, with no clear D. CDR1 MNHEY and CDR2 SVGAGI come from the germline V gene. V lost 0 bases and J lost 1, with 13 bases in between. This CDR3 region has 16 residues. The CDR3 sequence: CASSYSAQAPSYEQYF. For the CDR3, the DNA is TGTGCCAGCAGTTACTCTGCGCAAGCCCCTTCCTACGAGCAGTACTTC.

The V and J genes are TRBV7-2 and TRBJ2-1; 10 positions agree with TRBD1. CDR1 is SGHTA, CDR2 FQGNSA, per germline. This CDR3 has 17 amino acids. V lost 1 base to trimming and J lost 4 bases; unmatched junction nucleotides: 7. The DNA of the CDR3 is TGTGCCAGCAGCTTAGAAGCCGGACAGGGGGGGTACAATGAGCAGTTCTTC. Residues: CASSLEAGQGGYNEQFF.

The genes are TRBV21-1 and TRBJ1-3; TRBD1 reflects the table's D call only, with no check against the DNA. TRBV21-1 is a listed pseudogene. CDR3 length: 15 residues. As DNA, the CDR3 is TGTGCCAGCAGCCCTCACCGACATCTGGGAAACACCATATATTTT. This encodes CASSPHRHLGNTIYF.

J is TRBJ2-1 and V is TRBV6-6, with 9 bases matching TRBD1. Germline loops: CDR1 MNHNY, CDR2 SVGAGI (reference sequence). J lost 6 bases, V lost 7 bases, and 10 bases had no gene match. The CDR3 sequence is 15 residues long. CDR3 DNA: TGTGCCAGCACCCAACAACTGGACAGGGGCAATGAGCAGTTCTTC. Residues: CASTQQLDRGNEQFF.

J is TRBJ2-7 and V is TRBV10-3; possible D gene TRBD1, 6 bases. The CDR3 length is 13 residues. The germline V and J ends were trimmed by 7 bases and 0 bases, with 10 bases remaining between them. Germline CDR1 ENHRY, CDR2 SYGVKD. The CDR3 nucleotides are TGTGCCATCACCGAACAGGGCTCCTACGAGCAGTACTTC. Protein: CAITEQGSYEQYF.

This clone was seen just once. This rearrangement joins TRBV7-2 to TRBJ1-6; 7 bases are shared with TRBD1. The germline gives CDR1 SGHTA, CDR2 FQGNSA. This CDR3 spans 14 amino acids. After removal of 3 bases from V and 7 bases from J, the junction contained 3 bases not matched to a gene. The CDR3 DNA reads TGTGCCAGCAGCTTCATCAGGGGGAATTCACCCCTCCACTTT. The encoded protein is CASSFIRGNSPLHF. Full variable domain (missing parts from reference TRBV7-2 and TRBJ1-6): GAGVSQSPSNKVTEKGKDVELRCDPISGHTALYWYRQSLGQGLEFLIYFQGNSAPDKSGLPSDRFSAERTGGSVSTLTIQRTQQEDSAVYLCASSFIRGNSPLHFGNGTRLTVT.

V is TRBV6-1 and J is TRBJ2-3, with a possible D match to TRBD2 (5 bases). The CDR3 sequence is 17 residues long. Between the trimmed V and J ends, which lost 2 bases and 6 bases, there was a span of 21 bases. CDR1 is MNHNS and CDR2 is SASEGT in the germline V gene. The CDR3 nucleotides read TGTGCCAGCAGTGAAATCGTATTTGTGGCTAGCTTCGATACGCAGTATTTT. Residues: CASSEIVFVASFDTQYF.

This clone was seen only once. The chain uses TRBV5-4 and TRBJ2-3; tentative D call: TRBD2 (5 bases). This CDR3 region has 14 residues. The V gene lost 2 bases and the J gene lost 2 bases, with 9 bases spanning the gap. CDR1 is SGHNT, CDR2 YYREEE, per germline (reference sequence). The CDR3: CASSFRTSTDTQYF. CDR3 sequence (DNA): TGTGCCAGCAGCTTCAGGACTTCCACAGATACGCAGTATTTT.

The chain joins TRBV28 to TRBJ2-2; TRBD1 is a possible D gene (6 bases). The germline gives CDR1 MDHEN, CDR2 SYDVKM. V was cut by 7 bases and J by 1 base, with 19 bases left in between. This CDR3 is 17 amino acids long. CDR3: CASIPSRRDKNTGELFF. The CDR3 DNA is TGTGCCAGCATCCCCAGTCGTAGGGACAAGAACACCGGGGAGCTGTTTTTT. Based on the CDR3 plus reference TRBV28 and TRBJ2-2, the full variable domain is DVKVTQSSRYLVKRTGEKVFLECVQDMDHENMFWYRQDPGLGLRLIYFSYDVKMKEKGDIPEGYSVSREKKERFSLILESASTNQTSMYLCASIPSRRDKNTGELFFGEGSRLTVL.

This clone has at least ten counts. The genes are TRBV2 and TRBJ1-5; the D is unclear. V dropped 4 bases and J dropped 5 bases, with 9 bases sitting between them. The germline gives CDR1 SNHLY, CDR2 FYNNEI. This CDR3 spans 13 amino acids. The chain's CDR3 is CASSGANYQPQHF. For the CDR3, the DNA is TGTGCCAGCAGTGGGGCGAATTATCAGCCCCAGCATTTT. Drawing the rest from reference TRBV2 and TRBJ1-5, the complete variable domain is EPEVTQTPSHQVTQMGQEVILRCVPISNHLYFYWYRQILGQKVEFLVSFYNNEISEKSEIFDDQFSVERPDGSNFTLKIRSTKLEDSAMYFCASSGANYQPQHFGDGTRLSIL.

The chain links TRBV5-6 to TRBJ2-1, with 8 positions matching TRBD2. The CDR3 runs to 15 residues. Germline V gene data show CDR1 as SGHDT and CDR2 as YYEEEE. J was trimmed by 8 bases and V by 2 bases; bases with no gene match: 9. CDR3 sequence: CASSFRTSGGDEQFF. In nucleotides, the CDR3 is TGTGCCAGCAGCTTCCGAACTAGCGGAGGGGATGAGCAGTTCTTC.

In nucleotides, the CDR3 is TGTGCAGTTCCGGGGAGAAGCAATCAGCCCCAGCATTTT. Its translation: CAVPGRSNQPQHF. The chain couples TRBV28 to TRBJ1-5, with D hard to call. The CDR3 has 13 residues. Germline assignment: CDR1 MDHEN and CDR2 SYDVKM. Using reference TRBV28 and TRBJ1-5 for the parts outside the CDR3, the full variable domain is DVKVTQSSRYLVKRTGEKVFLECVQDMDHENMFWYRQDPGLGLRLIYFSYDVKMKEKGDIPEGYSVSREKKERFSLILESASTNQTSMYLCAVPGRSNQPQHFGDGTRLSIL.

The V call is TRBV5-6, the J call TRBJ1-1; 7 bases match TRBD1. The CDR3 consists of 16 residues. CDR1 is SGHDT, CDR2 YYEEEE, per germline. The ends lost 1 base at V and 1 base at J; junction bases unmatched: 7. CDR3 sequence: CASSLIGGAQNTEAFF. DNA for the CDR3: TGTGCCAGCAGCTTGATAGGGGGCGCCCAGAACACTGAAGCTTTCTTT. Full variable domain (outside the CDR3, taken from reference TRBV5-6 and TRBJ1-1): DAGVTQSPTHLIKTRGQQVTLRCSPKSGHDTVSWYQQALGQGPQFIFQYYEEEERQRGNFPDRFSGHQFPNYSSELNVNALLLGDSALYLCASSLIGGAQNTEAFFGQGTRLTVV.